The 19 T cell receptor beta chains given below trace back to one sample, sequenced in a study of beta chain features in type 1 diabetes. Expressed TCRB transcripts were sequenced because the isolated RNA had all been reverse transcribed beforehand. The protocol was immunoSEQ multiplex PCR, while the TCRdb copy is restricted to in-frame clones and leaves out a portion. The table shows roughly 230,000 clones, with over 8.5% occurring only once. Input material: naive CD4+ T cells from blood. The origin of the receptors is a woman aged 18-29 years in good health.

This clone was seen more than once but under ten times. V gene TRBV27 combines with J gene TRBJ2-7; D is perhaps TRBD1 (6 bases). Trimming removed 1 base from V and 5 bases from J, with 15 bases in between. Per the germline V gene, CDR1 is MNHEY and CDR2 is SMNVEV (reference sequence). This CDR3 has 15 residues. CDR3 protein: CASSLFYREGDEQYF. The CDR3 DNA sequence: TGTGCCAGCAGTTTATTTTACAGAGAGGGGGACGAGCAGTACTTC.

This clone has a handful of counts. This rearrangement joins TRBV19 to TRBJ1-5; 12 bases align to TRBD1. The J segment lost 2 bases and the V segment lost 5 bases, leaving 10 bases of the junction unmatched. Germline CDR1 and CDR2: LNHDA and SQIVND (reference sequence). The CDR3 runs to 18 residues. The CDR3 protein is CASSPRDRGREGNQPQHF. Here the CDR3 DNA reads TGTGCCAGTAGTCCCCGGGACAGGGGGCGAGAAGGCAATCAGCCCCAGCATTTT.

CDR3 coding DNA: TGTGCCAGTAGCCCGATTCGACTTAGCAATCAGCCCCAGCATTTT. Amino acid sequence: CASSPIRLSNQPQHF. This chain connects TRBV19 to TRBJ1-5; no definite D call. V lost 6 bases and J lost 0, with 12 bases in between. The germline V gene encodes CDR1 LNHDA and CDR2 SQIVND (reference sequence). The CDR3 length is 15 residues.

The CDR3 sequence is CASRDRGNLYEQYF. The CDR3, as DNA: TGCGCCAGCAGGGACAGGGGGAATTTGTACGAGCAGTACTTC. The chain recombines TRBV10-2 with TRBJ2-7; 10 bases are a match to TRBD1. There are 14 residues in the CDR3. Germline V CDR1 and CDR2: WSHSY, SAAADI. V shed 6 bases and J 4 bases; nucleotides not matched to a gene: 6.

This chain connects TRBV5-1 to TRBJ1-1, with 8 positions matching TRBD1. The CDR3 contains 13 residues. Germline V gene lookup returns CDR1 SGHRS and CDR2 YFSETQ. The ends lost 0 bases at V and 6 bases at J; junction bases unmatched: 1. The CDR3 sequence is CASSLDRGSEAFF. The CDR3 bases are TGCGCCAGCAGCTTGGACAGGGGGTCTGAAGCTTTCTTT. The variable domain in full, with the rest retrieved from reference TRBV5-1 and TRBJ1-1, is KAGVTQTPRYLIKTRGQQVTLSCSPISGHRSVSWYQQTPGQGLQFLFEYFSETQRNKGNFPGRFSGRQFSNSRSEMNVSTLELGDSALYLCASSLDRGSEAFFGQGTRLTVV.

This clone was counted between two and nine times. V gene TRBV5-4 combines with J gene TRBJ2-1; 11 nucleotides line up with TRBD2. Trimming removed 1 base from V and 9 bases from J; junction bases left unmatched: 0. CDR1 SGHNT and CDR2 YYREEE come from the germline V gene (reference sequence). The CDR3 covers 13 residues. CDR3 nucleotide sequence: TGTGCCAGCAGCTTGACTAGCGGGAGTGAGCAGTTCTTC. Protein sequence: CASSLTSGSEQFF.

CDR3 region: CASSLAGAYNEQFF. The CDR3 bases are TGTGCCAGCTCTTTAGCGGGGGCCTACAATGAGCAGTTCTTC. The chain employs TRBV18 and TRBJ2-1; 9 bases are a match to TRBD2. Germline V gene data show CDR1 as KGHSH and CDR2 as LQKENI. The ends lost 6 bases at V and 2 bases at J; junction bases unmatched: 2. The CDR3 consists of 14 residues.

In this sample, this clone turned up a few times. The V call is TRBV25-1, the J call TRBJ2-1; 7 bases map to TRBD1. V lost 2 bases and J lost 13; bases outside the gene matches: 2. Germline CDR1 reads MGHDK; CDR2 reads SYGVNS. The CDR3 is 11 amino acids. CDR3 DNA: TGTGCCAGCAGTGAAAGGGGGCGCCAGTTCTTC. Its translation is CASSERGRQFF.

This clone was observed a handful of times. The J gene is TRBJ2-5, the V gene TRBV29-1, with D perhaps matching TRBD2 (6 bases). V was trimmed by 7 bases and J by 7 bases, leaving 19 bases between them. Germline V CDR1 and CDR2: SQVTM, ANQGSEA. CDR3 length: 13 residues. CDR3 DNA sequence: TGCAGCGCTACCCACGGAGGGTATGCGACCCAGTACTTC. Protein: CSATHGGYATQYF.

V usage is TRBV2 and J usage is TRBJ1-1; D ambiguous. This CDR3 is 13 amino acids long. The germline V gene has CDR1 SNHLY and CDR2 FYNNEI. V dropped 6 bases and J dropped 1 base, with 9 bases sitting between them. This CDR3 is CASSLHRNTEAFF. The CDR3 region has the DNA TGTGCCAGCAGCCTGCACAGGAACACTGAAGCTTTCTTT.

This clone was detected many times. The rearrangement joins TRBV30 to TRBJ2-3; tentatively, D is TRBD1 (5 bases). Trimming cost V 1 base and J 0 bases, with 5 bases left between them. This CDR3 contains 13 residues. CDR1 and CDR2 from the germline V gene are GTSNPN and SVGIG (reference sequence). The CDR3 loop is CAWSEGSTDTQYF. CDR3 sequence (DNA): TGTGCCTGGAGTGAGGGGAGCACAGATACGCAGTATTTT. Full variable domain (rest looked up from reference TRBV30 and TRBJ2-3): SQTIHQWPATLVQPVGSPLSLECTVEGTSNPNLYWYRQAAGRGLQLLFYSVGIGQISSEVPQNLSASRPQDRQFILSSKKLLLSDSGFYLCAWSEGSTDTQYFGPGTRLTVL.

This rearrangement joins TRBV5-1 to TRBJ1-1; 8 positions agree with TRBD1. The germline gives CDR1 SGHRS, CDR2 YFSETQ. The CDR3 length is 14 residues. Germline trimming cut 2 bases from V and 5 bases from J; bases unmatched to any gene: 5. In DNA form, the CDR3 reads TGCGCCAGCAGCTTCTTACAGGGGGGTACTGAAGCTTTCTTT. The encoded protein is CASSFLQGGTEAFF.

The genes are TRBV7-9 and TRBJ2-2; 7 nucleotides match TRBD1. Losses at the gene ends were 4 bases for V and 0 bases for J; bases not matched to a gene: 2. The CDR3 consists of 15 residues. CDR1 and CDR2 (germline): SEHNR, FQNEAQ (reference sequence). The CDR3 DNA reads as TGTGCCAGCAGCTCGGGACAGCCGAACACCGGGGAGCTGTTTTTT. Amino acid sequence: CASSSGQPNTGELFF.

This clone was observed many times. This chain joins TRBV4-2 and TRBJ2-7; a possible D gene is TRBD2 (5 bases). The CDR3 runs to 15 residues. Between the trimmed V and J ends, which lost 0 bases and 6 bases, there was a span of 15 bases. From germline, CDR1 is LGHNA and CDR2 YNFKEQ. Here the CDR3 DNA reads TGTGCCAGCAGCCAAGATGGGAGAGCGGTTTTCGAGCAGTACTTC. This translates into CASSQDGRAVFEQYF.

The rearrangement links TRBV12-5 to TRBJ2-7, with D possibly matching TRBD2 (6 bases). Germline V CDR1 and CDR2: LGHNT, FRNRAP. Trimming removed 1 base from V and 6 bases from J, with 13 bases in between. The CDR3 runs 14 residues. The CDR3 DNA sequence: TGTGCTAGTGGTTTGGGTCTAGCGTATTCCGAGCAGTACTTC. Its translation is CASGLGLAYSEQYF.

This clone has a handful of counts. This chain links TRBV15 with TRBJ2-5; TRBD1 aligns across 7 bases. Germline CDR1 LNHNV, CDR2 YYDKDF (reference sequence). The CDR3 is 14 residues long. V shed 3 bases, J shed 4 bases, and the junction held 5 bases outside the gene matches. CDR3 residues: CATSRRQGLETQYF. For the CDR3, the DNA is TGTGCCACCAGCAGGAGACAGGGTCTAGAGACCCAGTACTTC.

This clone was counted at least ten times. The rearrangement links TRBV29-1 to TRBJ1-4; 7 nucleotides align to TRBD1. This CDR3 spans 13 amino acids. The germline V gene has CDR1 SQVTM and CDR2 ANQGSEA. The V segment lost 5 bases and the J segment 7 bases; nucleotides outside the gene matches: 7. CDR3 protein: CSVRQGSGEKLFF. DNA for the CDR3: TGCAGCGTTCGACAGGGAAGCGGTGAAAAACTGTTTTTT.

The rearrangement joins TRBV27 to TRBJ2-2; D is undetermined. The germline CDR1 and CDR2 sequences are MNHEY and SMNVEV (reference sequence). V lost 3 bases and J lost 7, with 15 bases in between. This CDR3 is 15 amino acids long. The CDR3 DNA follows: TGTGCCAGCAGTTTGGTCCCGGTCGTGGTCGGGGAGCTGTTTTTT. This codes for CASSLVPVVVGELFF.

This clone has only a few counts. CDR3 bases: TGTGCCAGCAGCCCCAGTGGAAGGGGGAGCTATGGCTACACCTTC. It yields the protein CASSPSGRGSYGYTF. This chain links TRBV9 with TRBJ1-2, with a weak D call TRBD1 (6 bases). The germline V gene encodes CDR1 SGDLS and CDR2 YYNGEE. Trimming removed 4 bases at V and 4 bases at J, with 17 bases between. The length of the CDR3 is 15 residues.